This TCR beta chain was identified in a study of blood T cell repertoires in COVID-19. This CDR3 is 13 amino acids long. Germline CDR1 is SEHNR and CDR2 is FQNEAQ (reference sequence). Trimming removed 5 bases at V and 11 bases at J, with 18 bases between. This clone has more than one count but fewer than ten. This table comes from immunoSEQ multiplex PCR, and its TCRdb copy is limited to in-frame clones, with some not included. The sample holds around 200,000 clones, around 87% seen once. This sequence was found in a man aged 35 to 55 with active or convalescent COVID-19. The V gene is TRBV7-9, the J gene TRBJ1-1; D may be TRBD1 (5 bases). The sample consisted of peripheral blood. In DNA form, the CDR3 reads TGTGCCAGCAGCCTCCGGGACTTCTCAGCGGCTTTCTTT. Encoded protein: CASSLRDFSAAFF.